These 25 T cell receptor beta chains share one sample of origin, sequenced in a study of regulatory T cells in long-lasting Graves disease. Libraries of TCR beta came from iRepertoire HTBI primers plus Arm-PCR of CDR3 regions. TCRdb redid the calling of the multiplex PCR reads with MiXCR, one entry per CDR3 protein. Of 400,000 to 500,000 distinct CDR3 sequences in the sample, about 22% were seen once. As for time point: persistent/refractory GD, antithyroid drugs over 5 years with positive TRAb. Preparation of the TCR library used RNA extracted from PBMCs. The sample in question was peripheral blood mononuclear cells (PBMCs), obtained when the disease was refractory, from a patient treated with antithyroid drugs. These receptors were obtained from a female donor with Graves disease.

This clonotype was counted a few times. The chain uses TRBV7-2 and TRBJ2-7; 12 positions match TRBD1. The length of the CDR3 is 15 residues. After removal of 2 bases from V and 7 bases from J, the junction contained 6 bases not matched to a gene. Germline CDR1 reads SGHTA; CDR2 reads FQGNSA. DNA for the CDR3: TGTGCCAGCAGCTTAACGGGGACAGGGGGCGCTGAGCAGTACTTC. Translation gives CASSLTGTGGAEQYF.

The chain combines TRBV28 with TRBJ2-5, with 11 bases lining up with TRBD2. The length of the CDR3 is 16 residues. V was pared by 4 bases and J by 4 bases, with 8 bases of the junction left unmatched. CDR1 and CDR2 from the germline V gene are MDHEN and SYDVKM. The CDR3 region has the DNA TGTGCCAGCAGTTCTCGACTAGCGGGACCGGGAGAGACCCAGTACTTC. As protein: CASSSRLAGPGETQYF.

This chain links TRBV6-2 or TRBV6-3 with TRBJ2-7; 7 bases agree with TRBD2. The CDR3 has 12 residues. V was clipped by 7 bases and J by 3 bases; unmatched bases: 3. The germline gives CDR1 MNHEY, CDR2 SVGEGT. CDR3 in amino acids: CASKRGVYEQYF. CDR3 nucleotide sequence: TGTGCCAGCAAACGGGGGGTCTACGAGCAGTACTTC.

The rearrangement links TRBV5-5 to TRBJ1-5; no firm D call. The germline CDR1 and CDR2 sequences are SGHKS and YYEKEE (reference sequence). This CDR3 has 16 residues. V was clipped by 0 bases and J by 0 bases, with 10 bases between them. The CDR3 is CASSLESTNSNQPQHF. CDR3 DNA: TGTGCCAGCAGCTTGGAGTCAACTAATAGCAATCAGCCCCAGCATTTT.

This clonotype has ten or more counts. The CDR3 protein is CASSQGQPAKTQYF. The CDR3 coding sequence is TGTGCCAGCAGCCAAGGACAGCCCGCAAAGACCCAGTACTTC. The V gene is TRBV3-1, the J gene TRBJ2-5, with D perhaps matching TRBD1 (5 bases). The ends were cut back, 1 base at V and 6 bases at J, with 12 bases in the middle. Germline CDR1 is LGHDT and CDR2 is YNNKEL (reference sequence). This CDR3 spans 14 amino acids.

This clonotype has a count of ten or more. The chain joins TRBV12-3 or TRBV12-4 to TRBJ1-3, with 7 bases fitting TRBD1. Losses at the gene ends were 7 bases for V and 8 bases for J; bases not matched to a gene: 5. The CDR3 sequence is 12 residues long. The CDR3 loop is CASNEQGHTIYF. CDR3 nucleotides: TGTGCCAGCAACGAACAGGGGCACACCATATATTTT.

This clonotype has just a few counts. The chain carries TRBV29-1 and TRBJ2-7; TRBD2 matches at 13 bases. V was pared by 0 bases and J by 5 bases, with 10 bases of the junction left unmatched. Looked up from germline, CDR1 is SQVTM and CDR2 is ANQGSEA. This CDR3 region has 17 residues. In DNA, the CDR3 is TGCAGCGTTGAAGACCCCTCACTAGCGGGAGGGCCCAACGAGCAGTACTTC. It is translated as CSVEDPSLAGGPNEQYF.

To note about this clonotype: This could be a read error, since a much larger clone is one nucleotide away. The rearrangement links TRBV13 to TRBJ1-2; 8 bases are a match to TRBD1. V dropped 5 bases and J dropped 3; count of bases not matched to a gene: 5. Germline lookup yields CDR1 PRHDT and CDR2 FYEKMQ (reference sequence). The CDR3 sequence is 14 residues long. The CDR3 loop reads CASSPLDRDYGYTF. The CDR3 DNA follows: TGTGCCAGCAGCCCCTTGGACAGGGACTATGGCTACACCTTC.

Only a few counts were recorded for this clonotype. The chain combines TRBV7-2 with TRBJ2-2; D is undetermined. The V end lost 1 base, the J end lost 9 bases, and 9 bases lay between the germline ends. Germline CDR1 reads SGHTA; CDR2 reads FQGNSA. The CDR3 runs 13 residues. CDR3 coding DNA: TGTGCCAGCAGCTTAGGAGGCCTGTGGGAGCTGTTTTTT. This codes for CASSLGGLWELFF.

This clonotype was seen many times. CDR3 nucleotides: TGTGCCAGCAGTCTGACCAGAGGGACGGTCTATGGCTACACCTTC. Translating gives CASSLTRGTVYGYTF. V gene TRBV12-3 or TRBV12-4 combines with J gene TRBJ1-2; a possible D gene is TRBD1 (5 bases). CDR3 length: 15 amino acids. The V gene lost 5 bases and the J gene lost 4 bases, with 17 bases spanning the gap.

This clonotype was counted at least ten times. The V and J genes are TRBV12-3 or TRBV12-4 and TRBJ2-5; perhaps TRBD2 as D (5 bases). CDR3 size: 13 residues. Trimming pared 5 bases from V and 4 bases from J, leaving 11 bases between. CDR3 protein: CASSPAAGETQYF. The CDR3 region has the DNA TGTGCCAGCAGTCCGGCGGCGGGAGAGACCCAGTACTTC.

This clonotype was detected a few times. The chain carries TRBV5-1 and TRBJ2-1; D not certain. The V gene's germline CDR1 is SGHRS and CDR2 YFSETQ. V lost 0 bases and J lost 3, with 13 bases in between. The CDR3 consists of 16 residues. The CDR3 region is CASSLADHRVYNEQFF. CDR3 sequence (DNA): TGCGCCAGCAGCTTGGCCGATCACAGAGTCTACAATGAGCAGTTCTTC.

This chain connects TRBV29-1 to TRBJ1-5, with 11 bases aligning to TRBD1. Germline loops: CDR1 SQVTM, CDR2 ANQGSEA. The J segment lost 1 base and the V segment lost 6 bases, leaving 5 bases of the junction unmatched. This CDR3 contains 15 residues. This CDR3 is CSVRTGGESNQPQHF. The CDR3 bases are TGCAGCGTCCGGACAGGGGGCGAGAGCAATCAGCCCCAGCATTTT.

Of note for this clonotype: Being one base from a much bigger clone, this may be a read error. The chain has TRBV28 and TRBJ1-1; D is ambiguous. This CDR3 is built from 13 residues. V lost 3 bases to trimming and J lost 4 bases, with 9 bases between them. From germline, CDR1 is MDHEN and CDR2 SYDVKM. The CDR3 DNA follows: TGTGCCAGCAGTTTCGCGGGGAGCACTGAAGCTTTCTTT. Its translation: CASSFAGSTEAFF.

This clonotype has only one observation. V gene TRBV7-2 combines with J gene TRBJ1-1, with D tentatively TRBD1 (6 bases). The V gene lost 2 bases and the J gene lost 9 bases, with 22 bases spanning the gap. The CDR3 contains 16 residues. Germline CDR1 and CDR2: SGHTA and FQGNSA. The CDR3 loop reads CASSLSGGTRRAKAFF. CDR3 DNA sequence: TGTGCCAGCAGCTTATCTGGTGGGACACGACGGGCTAAAGCTTTCTTT. Together with reference TRBV7-2 and TRBJ1-1, the CDR3 gives the full variable domain: GAGVSQSPSNKVTEKGKDVELRCDPISGHTALYWYRQSLGQGLEFLIYFQGNSAPDKSGLPSDRFSAERTGGSVSTLTIQRTQQEDSAVYLCASSLSGGTRRAKAFFGQGTRLTVV.

This clonotype occurred many times. V is TRBV28 and J is TRBJ2-2, with a tentative D call TRBD2 (5 bases). The germline gives CDR1 MDHEN, CDR2 SYDVKM. The V end was cut by 7 bases, the J end by 4 bases, with 19 bases between. The CDR3 length is 16 residues. Written as DNA, the CDR3 is TGTGCCAGCATTTTTGGACTGCGACGGACCACCGGGGAGCTGTTTTTT. Translated: CASIFGLRRTTGELFF. The variable domain in full, completed from reference TRBV28 and TRBJ2-2, reads DVKVTQSSRYLVKRTGEKVFLECVQDMDHENMFWYRQDPGLGLRLIYFSYDVKMKEKGDIPEGYSVSREKKERFSLILESASTNQTSMYLCASIFGLRRTTGELFFGEGSRLTVL.

In its sample, this clonotype was seen a few times. This sequence joins TRBV7-9 and TRBJ1-2; TRBD1 aligns across 9 bases. The CDR3 loop spans 15 amino acids. V shed 5 bases and J 7 bases; nucleotides not matched to a gene: 11. Germline CDR1 reads SEHNR; CDR2 reads FQNEAQ (reference sequence). CDR3 sequence (DNA): TGTGCCAGCAGCCGAGACGGGGGACAGGGTGGTGGCTACACCTTC. Amino acid sequence: CASSRDGGQGGGYTF.

The V gene is TRBV29-1, the J gene TRBJ1-4, with a possible D match to TRBD1 (5 bases). Germline CDR1 is SQVTM and CDR2 is ANQGSEA. The CDR3 contains 14 residues. V lost 3 bases and J 7 bases, leaving 15 bases between the germline ends. The CDR3 nucleotides read TGCAGCGTTGAGTCGGGGGACGCGGCTGAAAAACTGTTTTTT. Its translation is CSVESGDAAEKLFF. Using reference TRBV29-1 and TRBJ1-4 for the parts outside the CDR3, the full variable domain is SAVISQKPSRDICQRGTSLTIQCQVDSQVTMMFWYRQQPGQSLTLIATANQGSEATYESGFVIDKFPISRPNLTFSTLTVSNMSPEDSSIYLCSVESGDAAEKLFFGSGTQLSVL.

The chain uses TRBV2 and TRBJ2-6, with D unresolved. The germline V gene encodes CDR1 SNHLY and CDR2 FYNNEI. Trimming cost V 7 bases and J 0 bases, with 13 bases left between them. The CDR3 consists of 16 residues. The CDR3 region is CASTGQLYSGANVLTF. CDR3 nucleotides: TGTGCCAGCACGGGCCAGCTATACTCTGGGGCCAACGTCCTGACTTTC.

At least ten counts were recorded for this clonotype. The rearrangement links TRBV28 to TRBJ1-6; D remains unclear. Trimming removed 6 bases from V and 0 bases from J, with 6 bases in between. The length of the CDR3 is 14 residues. Germline V lookup: CDR1 MDHEN, CDR2 SYDVKM. CDR3 loop: CASSLSSYNSPLHF. The CDR3 region has the DNA TGTGCCAGCAGCTTGAGCTCCTATAATTCACCCCTCCACTTT. The whole variable domain, filled in from reference TRBV28 and TRBJ1-6, reads DVKVTQSSRYLVKRTGEKVFLECVQDMDHENMFWYRQDPGLGLRLIYFSYDVKMKEKGDIPEGYSVSREKKERFSLILESASTNQTSMYLCASSLSSYNSPLHFGNGTRLTVT.

This clonotype was found a few times. The V call is TRBV6-1, the J call TRBJ2-7, with a weak D call TRBD1 (6 bases). The CDR3 runs 14 residues. V lost 6 bases and J 5 bases, leaving 17 bases between the germline ends. The germline V gene encodes CDR1 MNHNS and CDR2 SASEGT. The CDR3 sequence: CASSGQPLSNEQYF. CDR3 nucleotide sequence: TGTGCCAGCAGCGGACAGCCCCTATCCAACGAGCAGTACTTC.

V is TRBV29-1 and J is TRBJ2-7; 10 bases are shared with TRBD1. Germline V gene lookup returns CDR1 SQVTM and CDR2 ANQGSEA. After removal of 0 bases from V and 2 bases from J, the junction contained 7 bases not matched to a gene. This CDR3 spans 16 amino acids. The DNA of the CDR3 is TGCAGCGTTGAAGATAGTAGGGGACAGGGGCCCTACGAGCAGTACTTC. Amino acid sequence: CSVEDSRGQGPYEQYF.

This clonotype came up many times. The rearrangement links TRBV20-1 to TRBJ1-1, with no clear D. This CDR3 has 13 amino acids. Germline CDR1 is DFQATT and CDR2 is SNEGSKA (reference sequence). With 3 bases removed from V and 4 bases from J, the gap between germline ends came to 12 bases. The CDR3 loop is CSASPDWGTEAFF. The DNA of the CDR3 is TGCAGTGCTAGTCCGGATTGGGGCACTGAAGCTTTCTTT.

The rearrangement uses TRBV28 and TRBJ2-3; TRBD2 agrees at 8 bases. The CDR3 spans 16 residues. After removal of 4 bases from V and 0 bases from J, the junction contained 6 bases not matched to a gene. The germline CDR1 and CDR2 sequences are MDHEN and SYDVKM. Here the CDR3 reads CASSSGVAGSTDTQYF. The CDR3 bases are TGTGCCAGCAGTTCCGGGGTAGCGGGAAGCACAGATACGCAGTATTTT.

This clonotype was counted ten times or more. The V and J genes are TRBV27 and TRBJ1-2; D is unclear. There are 13 residues in the CDR3. Trimming left V 3 bases short and J 3 bases short, with 8 bases between. CDR1 is MNHEY, CDR2 SMNVEV, per germline (reference sequence). CDR3 sequence reads: CASSLRSDYGYTF. DNA for the CDR3: TGTGCCAGCAGTTTGCGGTCAGACTATGGCTACACCTTC.